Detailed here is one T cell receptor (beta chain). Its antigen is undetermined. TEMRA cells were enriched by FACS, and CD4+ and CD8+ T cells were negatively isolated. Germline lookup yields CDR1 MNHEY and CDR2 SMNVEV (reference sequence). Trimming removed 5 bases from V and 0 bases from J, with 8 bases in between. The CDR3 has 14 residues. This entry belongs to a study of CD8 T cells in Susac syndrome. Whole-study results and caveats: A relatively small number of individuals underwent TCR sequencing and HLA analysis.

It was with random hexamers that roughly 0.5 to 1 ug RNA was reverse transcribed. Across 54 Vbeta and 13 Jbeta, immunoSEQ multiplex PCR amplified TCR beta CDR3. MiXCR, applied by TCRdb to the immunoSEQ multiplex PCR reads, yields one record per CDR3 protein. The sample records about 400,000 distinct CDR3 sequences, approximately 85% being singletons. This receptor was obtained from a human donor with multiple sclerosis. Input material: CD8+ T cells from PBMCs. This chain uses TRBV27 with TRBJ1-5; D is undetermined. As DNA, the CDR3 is TGTGCCAGCAGTCCGATATCTAGCAATCAGCCCCAGCATTTT. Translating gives CASSPISSNQPQHF.